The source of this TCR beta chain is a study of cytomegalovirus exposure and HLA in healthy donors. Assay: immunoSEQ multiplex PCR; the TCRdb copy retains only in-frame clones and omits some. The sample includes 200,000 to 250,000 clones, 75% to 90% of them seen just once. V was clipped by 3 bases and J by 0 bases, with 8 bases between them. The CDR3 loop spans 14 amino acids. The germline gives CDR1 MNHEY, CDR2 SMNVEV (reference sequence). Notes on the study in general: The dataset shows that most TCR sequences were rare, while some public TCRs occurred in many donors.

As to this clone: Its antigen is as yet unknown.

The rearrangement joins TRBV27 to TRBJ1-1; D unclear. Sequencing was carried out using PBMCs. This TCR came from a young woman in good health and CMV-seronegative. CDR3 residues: CASSLDGLNTEAFF. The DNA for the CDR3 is TGTGCCAGCAGTTTGGACGGTTTGAACACTGAAGCTTTCTTT.